This paragraph reports one TCR beta chain. Its antigen is still unknown. No base qualities exist here, and no much larger clone lies one base off it. This specimen's treatment or condition label, per the study, means: about 20 received Ad26.COV2.S at low or high dose, single or two shots; several received placebo; per-sample allocation not given. For vaccine and placebo recipients, repertoires were sequenced using samples collected on day 63 after the first injection. Between 29 July and 7 August 2020, Cohort 1b enrolled some 25 adults aged 18-55 years at one site in Boston, USA. Ad26.COV2.S was a replication-incompetent adenovirus type 26 vector that expressed a prefusion-stabilized SARS-CoV-2 spike protein derived from the original Wuhan strain. This entry comes from a study of Ad26.COV2.S vaccination and SARS-CoV-2 variants (dated by TCRdb to the early 2020s). With regard to the full study: Vaccine-arm donors were drawn from COV1001, a multicentre, randomized, double-blind, placebo-controlled phase I-IIa trial of Ad26.COV2.S in healthy adults. Ad26.COV2.S was administered intramuscularly at a dose of 5x10^10 or 1x10^11 viral particles, either as one shot or as two shots given 56 days apart. The specificity and breadth of SARS-CoV-2-reactive T cell receptors after Ad26.COV2.S vaccination were assessed by TCRbeta repertoire sequencing. The TCR-sequenced set comprised roughly 30 samples: approximately 19 Ad26.COV2.S vaccine recipients, 5 placebo recipients and 8 SARS-CoV-2 convalescent individuals. Participants in the trial were split at random into five groups of five each, receiving low-dose or high-dose Ad26.COV2.S once or twice, or else placebo on both occasions. Investigators remained blinded to trial group allocation during experiments and outcome assessment. On the study overall, not on this receptor specifically: The study was not powered to compare responses between vaccine doses or regimens. Ad26.COV2.S recipients had higher spike-specific TCR breadth than placebo recipients (P = 0.0014). Comparable non-spike TCR breadth was observed between vaccine and placebo recipients, consistent with only spike being contained in the vaccine. It was noted by the authors that total T cell responses may have been underestimated by the TCR breadth and depth analyses. Substantial breadth of spike-specific CD8+ and CD4+ T cell responses was reported after vaccination.

The immunoSEQ Assay was the method used to sequence TCRbeta CDR3 regions. After extraction, genomic DNA underwent amplification by bias-controlled multiplex PCR, followed by high-throughput sequencing. On the authors' methods: To quantify the absolute abundance of every unique TCRbeta CDR3 region, sequences were collapsed and filtered. Usable DNA was measured by amplifying reference genes present in all nucleated cells, and TCRbeta template counts were normalized to that usable DNA to estimate T cell fraction. Repertoire TCRs were annotated as SARS-CoV-2-specific when V gene, CDR3 amino acid sequence and J gene were exactly matched to a known reactive TCR set. The reference SARS-CoV-2 TCR set came from MIRA and was filtered for enrichment in COVID-19-positive ImmuneCODE repertoires, removing public or cross-reactive TCRs. Using the MIRA antigens, annotated TCRs were further analysed by specific ORF or by position within an ORF. Breadth was defined as annotated unique rearrangements over total unique productive rearrangements; depth was the summed frequency of those rearrangements. Two-sided Wilcoxon rank-sum tests were used to compare TCR breadth between groups. TCRdb holds this immuneACCESS table with in-frame rearrangements only. Some clones are missing; in checked studies, unresolved V genes explain under half, and the rest has no known cause. D and trimming were read from the DNA, whereas the V and J calls and clone size are those reported in that table. The sample has approximately 420,000 clones on record, roughly 90% of them singletons. The top ten clonotypes cover roughly 4% of the sample.

The CDR3 holds 15 amino acids from the cysteine to the phenylalanine. Only the CDR3 part of the read is kept: 45 bases, read in frame from the first base. V is trimmed back by 4 bases and J by 7 bases, and the junction contains 11 bases that no gene match accounts for. CDR1 and CDR2, looked up from the germline V gene (reference sequence), are SGHNT and YYREEE. The V gene is TRBV5-4 and the J gene is TRBJ1-2; TRBD1 lines up with 9 middle nucleotides. The sample was peripheral blood, taken in a trial of Ad26.COV2.S vaccine versus placebo. This sequence was found in a person between 18 and 65 years old who received the Ad26.COV2.S COVID-19 vaccine or a placebo. The bases are TGTGCCAGCAGCCGTTTCGGGACAGGGTTGGGTGGCTACACCTTC. The resulting protein is CASSRFGTGLGGYTF.